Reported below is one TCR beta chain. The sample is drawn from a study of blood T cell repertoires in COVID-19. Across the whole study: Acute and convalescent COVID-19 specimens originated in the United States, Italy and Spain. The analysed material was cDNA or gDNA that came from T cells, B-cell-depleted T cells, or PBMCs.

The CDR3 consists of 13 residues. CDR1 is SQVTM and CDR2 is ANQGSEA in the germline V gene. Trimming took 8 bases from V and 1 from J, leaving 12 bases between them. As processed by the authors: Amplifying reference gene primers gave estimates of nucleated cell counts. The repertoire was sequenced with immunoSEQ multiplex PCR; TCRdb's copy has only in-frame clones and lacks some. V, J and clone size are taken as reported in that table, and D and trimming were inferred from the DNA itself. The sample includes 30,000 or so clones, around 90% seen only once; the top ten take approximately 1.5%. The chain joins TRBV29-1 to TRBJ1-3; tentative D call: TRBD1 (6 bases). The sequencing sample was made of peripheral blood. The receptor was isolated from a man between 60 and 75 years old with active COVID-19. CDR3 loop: CSIQGFSGNTIYF. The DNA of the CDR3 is TGCAGCATACAGGGTTTTTCTGGAAACACCATATATTTT.